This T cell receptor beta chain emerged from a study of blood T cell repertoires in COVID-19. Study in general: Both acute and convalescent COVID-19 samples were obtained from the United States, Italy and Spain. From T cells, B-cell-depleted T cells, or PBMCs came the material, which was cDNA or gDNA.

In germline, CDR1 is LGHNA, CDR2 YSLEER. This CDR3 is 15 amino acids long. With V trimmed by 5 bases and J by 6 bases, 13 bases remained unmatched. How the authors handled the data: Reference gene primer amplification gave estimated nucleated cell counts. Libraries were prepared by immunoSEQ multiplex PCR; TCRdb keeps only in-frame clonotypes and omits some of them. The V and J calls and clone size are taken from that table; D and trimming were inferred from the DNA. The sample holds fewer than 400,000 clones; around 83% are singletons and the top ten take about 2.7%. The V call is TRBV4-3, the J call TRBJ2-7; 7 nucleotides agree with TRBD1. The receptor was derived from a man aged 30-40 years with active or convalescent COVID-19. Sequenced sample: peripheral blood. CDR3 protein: CASSEFWTGSTEQYF. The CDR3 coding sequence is TGCGCCAGCAGCGAGTTCTGGACAGGATCGACCGAGCAGTACTTC.